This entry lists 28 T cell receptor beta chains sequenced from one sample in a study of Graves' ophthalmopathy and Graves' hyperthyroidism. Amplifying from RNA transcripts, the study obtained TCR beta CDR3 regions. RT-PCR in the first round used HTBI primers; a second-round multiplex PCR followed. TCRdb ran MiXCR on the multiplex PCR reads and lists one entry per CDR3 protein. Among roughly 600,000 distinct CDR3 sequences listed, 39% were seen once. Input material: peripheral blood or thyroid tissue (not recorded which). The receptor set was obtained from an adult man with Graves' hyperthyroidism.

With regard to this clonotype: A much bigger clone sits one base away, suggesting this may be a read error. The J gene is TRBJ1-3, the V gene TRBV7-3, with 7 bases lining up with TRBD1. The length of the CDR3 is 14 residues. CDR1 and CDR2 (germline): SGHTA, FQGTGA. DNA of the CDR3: TGTGCCAGCAGCTACCGGGACAGAGGAAGCACCATATATTTT. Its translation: CASSYRDRGSTIYF.

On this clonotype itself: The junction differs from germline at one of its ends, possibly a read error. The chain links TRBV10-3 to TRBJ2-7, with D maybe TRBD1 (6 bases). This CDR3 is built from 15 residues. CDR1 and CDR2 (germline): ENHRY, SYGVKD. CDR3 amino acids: CASSYVRDTTYEQYF. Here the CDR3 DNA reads TGTGCCAGCAGTTACGTTCGGGACACAACCTACGAGCAGTACTTC.

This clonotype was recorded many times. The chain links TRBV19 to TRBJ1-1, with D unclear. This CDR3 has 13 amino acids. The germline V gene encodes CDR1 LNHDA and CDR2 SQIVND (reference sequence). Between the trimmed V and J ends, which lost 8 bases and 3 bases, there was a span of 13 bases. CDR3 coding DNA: TGTGCCAGTTCCGACCTAAGGGACACTGAAGCTTTCTTT. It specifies CASSDLRDTEAFF. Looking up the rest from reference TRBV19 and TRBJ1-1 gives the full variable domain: DGGITQSPKYLFRKEGQNVTLSCEQNLNHDAMYWYRQDPGQGLRLIYYSQIVNDFQKGDIAEGYSVSREKKESFPLTVTSAQKNPTAFYLCASSDLRDTEAFFGQGTRLTVV.

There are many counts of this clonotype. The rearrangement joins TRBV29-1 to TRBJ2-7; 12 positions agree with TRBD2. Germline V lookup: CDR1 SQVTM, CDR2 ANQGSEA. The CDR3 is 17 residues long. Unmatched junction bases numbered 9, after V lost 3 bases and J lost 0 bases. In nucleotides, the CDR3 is TGCAGCGTTGAGATCGCTAGCGGGAGGGCCTTCTCCTACGAGCAGTACTTC. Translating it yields CSVEIASGRAFSYEQYF.

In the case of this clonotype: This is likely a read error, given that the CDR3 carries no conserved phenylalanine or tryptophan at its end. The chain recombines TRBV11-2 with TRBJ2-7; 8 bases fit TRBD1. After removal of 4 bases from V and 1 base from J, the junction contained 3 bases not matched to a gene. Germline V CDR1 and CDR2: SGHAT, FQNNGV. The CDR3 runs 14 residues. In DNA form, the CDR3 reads TGTGCCAGCAGCTCGGGGACAGGATCCTACGAGCAGTACCTC. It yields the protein CASSSGTGSYEQYL.

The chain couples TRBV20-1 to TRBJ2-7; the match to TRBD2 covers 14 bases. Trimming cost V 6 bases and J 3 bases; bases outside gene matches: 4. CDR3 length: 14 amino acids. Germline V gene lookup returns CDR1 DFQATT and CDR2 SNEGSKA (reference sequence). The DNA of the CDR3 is TGCAGTGCCGGGACTAGCGGGAGACTCTACGAGCAGTACTTC. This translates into CSAGTSGRLYEQYF.

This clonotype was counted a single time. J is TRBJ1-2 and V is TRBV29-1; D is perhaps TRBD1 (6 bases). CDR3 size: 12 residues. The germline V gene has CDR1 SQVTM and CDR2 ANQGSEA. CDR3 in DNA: TGCAACGCCAGAGACAGGAGCTATGGCTACACCTTC. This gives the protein CNARDRSYGYTF.

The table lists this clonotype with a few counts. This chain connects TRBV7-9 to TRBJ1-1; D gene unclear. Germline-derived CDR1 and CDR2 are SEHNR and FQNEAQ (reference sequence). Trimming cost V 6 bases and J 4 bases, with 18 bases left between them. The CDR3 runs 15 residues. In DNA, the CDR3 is TGTGCCAGCAGTCCCGCCCGAGGGCTGGGCACTGAAGCTTTCTTT. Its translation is CASSPARGLGTEAFF.

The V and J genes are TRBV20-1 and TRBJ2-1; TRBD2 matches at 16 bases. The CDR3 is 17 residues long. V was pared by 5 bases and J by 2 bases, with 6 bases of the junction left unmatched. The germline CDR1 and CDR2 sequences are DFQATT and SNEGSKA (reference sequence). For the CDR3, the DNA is TGCAGTGCTCCCGGGACTAGCGGGAGGGACGCCTACAATGAGCAGTTCTTC. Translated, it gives CSAPGTSGRDAYNEQFF.

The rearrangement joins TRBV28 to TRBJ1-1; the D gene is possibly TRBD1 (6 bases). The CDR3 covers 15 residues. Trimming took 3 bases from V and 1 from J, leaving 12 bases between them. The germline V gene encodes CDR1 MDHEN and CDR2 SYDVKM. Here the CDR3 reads CASSLGAVGNTEAFF. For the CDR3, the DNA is TGTGCCAGCAGTTTGGGGGCGGTCGGGAACACTGAAGCTTTCTTT.

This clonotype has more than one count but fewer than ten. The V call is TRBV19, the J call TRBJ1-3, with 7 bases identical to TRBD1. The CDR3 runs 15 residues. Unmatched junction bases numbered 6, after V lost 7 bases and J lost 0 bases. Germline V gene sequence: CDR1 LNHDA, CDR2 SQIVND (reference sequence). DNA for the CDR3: TGTGCCAGTACCAAGGGACAGATCTCTGGAAACACCATATATTTT. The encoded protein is CASTKGQISGNTIYF.

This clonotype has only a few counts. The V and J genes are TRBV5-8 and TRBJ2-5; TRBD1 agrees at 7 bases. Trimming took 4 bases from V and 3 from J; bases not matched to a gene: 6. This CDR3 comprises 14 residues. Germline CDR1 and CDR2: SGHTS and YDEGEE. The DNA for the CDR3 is TGTGCCAGCAGCAGATCCGGGACAGAAGAGACCCAGTACTTC. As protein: CASSRSGTEETQYF.

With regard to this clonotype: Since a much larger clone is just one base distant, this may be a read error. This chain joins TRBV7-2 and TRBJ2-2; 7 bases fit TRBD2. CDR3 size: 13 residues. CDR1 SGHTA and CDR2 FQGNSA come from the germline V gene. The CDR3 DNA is TGTGCCGGCAGCTCGGCGGGGGTGGGGGAGCTGTTTTTT. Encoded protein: CAGSSAGVGELFF.

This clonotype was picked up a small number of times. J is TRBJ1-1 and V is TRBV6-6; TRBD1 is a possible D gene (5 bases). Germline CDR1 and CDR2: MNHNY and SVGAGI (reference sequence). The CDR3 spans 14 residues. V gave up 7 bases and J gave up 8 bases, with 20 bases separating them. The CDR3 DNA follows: TGTGCCAGCACAGGGATCGGGGCCACTCTGGAAGCTTTCTTT. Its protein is CASTGIGATLEAFF.

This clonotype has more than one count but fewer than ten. The CDR3 here is CASSLLAGVQETQHF. For the CDR3, the DNA is TGTGCCAGCAGCCTACTAGCGGGGGTGCAAGAGACCCAGCATTTT. The V and J genes are TRBV7-8 and TRBJ1-5; tentatively, D is TRBD1 (5 bases). Trimming took 5 bases from V and 11 from J, leaving 22 bases between them. CDR1 and CDR2 (germline): SGHVS, FQNEAQ. This CDR3 contains 15 residues.

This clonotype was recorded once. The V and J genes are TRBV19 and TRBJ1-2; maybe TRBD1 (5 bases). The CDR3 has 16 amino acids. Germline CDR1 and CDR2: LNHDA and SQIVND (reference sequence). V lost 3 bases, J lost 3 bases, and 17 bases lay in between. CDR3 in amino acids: CASSMKRGTTDYGYTF. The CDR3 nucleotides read TGTGCCAGTAGTATGAAGCGGGGGACTACCGACTATGGCTACACCTTC.

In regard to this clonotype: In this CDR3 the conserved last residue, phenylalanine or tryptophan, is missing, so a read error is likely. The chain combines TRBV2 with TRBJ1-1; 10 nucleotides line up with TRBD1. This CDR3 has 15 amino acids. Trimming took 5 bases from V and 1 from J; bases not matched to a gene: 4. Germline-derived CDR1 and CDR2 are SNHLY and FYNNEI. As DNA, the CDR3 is TGTGCCAGCAGTCCGGGACAGGGGCAGAACACTGAAGCTTTCTCT. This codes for CASSPGQGQNTEAFS.

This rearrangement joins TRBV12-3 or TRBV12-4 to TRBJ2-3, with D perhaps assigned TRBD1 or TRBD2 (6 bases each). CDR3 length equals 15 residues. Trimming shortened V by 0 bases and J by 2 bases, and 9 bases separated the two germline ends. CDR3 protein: CASSLAGGYTDTQYF. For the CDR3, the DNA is TGTGCCAGCAGTTTAGCGGGGGGCTACACAGATACGCAGTATTTT.

Here the CDR3 reads CASRQDEGLLQETQYF. CDR3 coding DNA: TGTGCCAGCAGACAAGATGAAGGACTTCTCCAAGAGACCCAGTACTTC. The chain joins TRBV2 to TRBJ2-5, with a weak D call TRBD2 (5 bases). Germline CDR1 SNHLY, CDR2 FYNNEI. The CDR3 is 16 amino acids. V lost 6 bases and J lost 1, with 18 bases in between.

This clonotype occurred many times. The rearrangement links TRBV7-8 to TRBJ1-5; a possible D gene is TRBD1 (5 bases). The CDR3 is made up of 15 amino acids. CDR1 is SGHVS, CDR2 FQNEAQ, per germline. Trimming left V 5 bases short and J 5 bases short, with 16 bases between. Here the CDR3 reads CASSDRHGGDQPQHF. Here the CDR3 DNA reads TGTGCCAGCAGCGACCGACATGGGGGTGATCAGCCCCAGCATTTT. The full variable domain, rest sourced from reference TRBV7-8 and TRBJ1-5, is GAGVSQSPRYKVAKRGQDVALRCDPISGHVSLFWYQQALGQGPEFLTYFQNEAQLDKSGLPSDRFFAERPEGSVSTLKIQRTQQEDSAVYLCASSDRHGGDQPQHFGDGTRLSIL.

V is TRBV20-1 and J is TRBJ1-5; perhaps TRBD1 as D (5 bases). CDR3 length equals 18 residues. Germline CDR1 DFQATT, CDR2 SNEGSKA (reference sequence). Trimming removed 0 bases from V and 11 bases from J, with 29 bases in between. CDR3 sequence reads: CSARDGGGRRVLAETQHF. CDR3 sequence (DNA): TGCAGTGCTAGAGATGGGGGGGGGAGGAGGGTTCTTGCGGAGACCCAGCATTTT.

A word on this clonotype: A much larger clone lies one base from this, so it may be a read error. The CDR3 nucleotides read TGCGCCAGCAGCTTTCGGACAGGGGAGGATGGCTACACCTTC. Its translation is CASSFRTGEDGYTF. The chain is built from TRBV5-1 and TRBJ1-2; TRBD1 matches 9 bases. This CDR3 is 14 amino acids long. Looked up from germline, CDR1 is SGHRS and CDR2 is YFSETQ. J gave up 6 bases and V 2 bases, and 5 bases lay outside the gene matches.

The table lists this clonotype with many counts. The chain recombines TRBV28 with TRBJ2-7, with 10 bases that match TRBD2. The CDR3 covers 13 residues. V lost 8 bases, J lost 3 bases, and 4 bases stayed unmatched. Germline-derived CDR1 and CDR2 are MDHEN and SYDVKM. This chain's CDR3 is CASVLAGDYEQYF. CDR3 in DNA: TGTGCCAGCGTCCTAGCGGGAGACTACGAGCAGTACTTC.

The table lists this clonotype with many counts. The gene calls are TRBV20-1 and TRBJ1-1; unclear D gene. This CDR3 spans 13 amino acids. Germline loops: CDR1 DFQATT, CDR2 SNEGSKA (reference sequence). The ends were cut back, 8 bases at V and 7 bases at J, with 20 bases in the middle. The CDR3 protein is CSSQPAGIGEAFF. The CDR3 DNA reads TGCAGTTCACAGCCGGCGGGGATCGGTGAAGCTTTCTTT.

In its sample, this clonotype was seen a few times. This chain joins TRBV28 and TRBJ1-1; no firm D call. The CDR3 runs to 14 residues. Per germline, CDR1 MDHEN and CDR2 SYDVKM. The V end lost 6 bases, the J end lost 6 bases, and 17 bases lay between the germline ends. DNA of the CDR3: TGTGCCAGCAGCACCGACGGAGGGCTCTCTGAAGCTTTCTTT. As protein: CASSTDGGLSEAFF. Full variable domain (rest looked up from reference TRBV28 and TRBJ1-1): DVKVTQSSRYLVKRTGEKVFLECVQDMDHENMFWYRQDPGLGLRLIYFSYDVKMKEKGDIPEGYSVSREKKERFSLILESASTNQTSMYLCASSTDGGLSEAFFGQGTRLTVV.

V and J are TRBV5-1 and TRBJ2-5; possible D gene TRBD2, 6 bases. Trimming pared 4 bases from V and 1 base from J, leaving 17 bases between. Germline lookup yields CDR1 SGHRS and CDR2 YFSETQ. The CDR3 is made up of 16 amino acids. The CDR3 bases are TGCGCCAGCAGCGTACTGTTGGGGGGAGGCCAAGAGACCCAGTACTTC. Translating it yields CASSVLLGGGQETQYF.

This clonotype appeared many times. CDR3 sequence: CASSFTGMDGYTF. DNA of the CDR3: TGTGCCAGCAGCTTCACAGGGATGGACGGCTACACCTTC. The chain has TRBV11-1 and TRBJ1-2; TRBD1 might be the D (6 bases). The CDR3 consists of 13 residues. The V gene's germline CDR1 is SGHAT and CDR2 FQDESV (reference sequence). Trimming removed 3 bases at V and 8 bases at J, with 13 bases between.

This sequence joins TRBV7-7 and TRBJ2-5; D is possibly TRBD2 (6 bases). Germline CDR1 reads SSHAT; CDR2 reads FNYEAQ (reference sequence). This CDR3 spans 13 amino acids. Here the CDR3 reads CASGLVLRETQYF. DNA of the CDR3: TGTGCTAGCGGCTTAGTGCTGAGAGAGACCCAGTACTTC.